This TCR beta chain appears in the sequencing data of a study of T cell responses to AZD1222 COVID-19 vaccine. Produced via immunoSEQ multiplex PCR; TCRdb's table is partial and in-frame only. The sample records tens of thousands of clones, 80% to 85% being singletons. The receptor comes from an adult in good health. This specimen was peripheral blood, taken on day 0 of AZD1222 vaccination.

The CDR3 nucleotides are TGTGCCACCTCAGGGGGGTTGGGGGAGATGGTTTACAATGAGCAGTTCTTC. Protein product: CATSGGLGEMVYNEQFF. The chain carries TRBV11-2 and TRBJ2-1; tentative D call: TRBD1 (7 bases). The CDR3 runs 17 residues. Germline V lookup: CDR1 SGHAT, CDR2 FQNNGV. Trimming took off 10 bases at V and 4 bases at J, with 26 bases between the two ends.